This T cell receptor (beta chain) was captured in a study of blood T cell repertoires in COVID-19 (TCRdb year 2020). Study-wide context: The collaborator samples originated in the United States, Italy and Spain and spanned the acute and convalescent phases of COVID-19. The repertoires were made available in a free public database intended to serve as a resource for research on the immune response to SARS-CoV-2. The material from the prospective study consisted of cDNA or gDNA derived from T cells, B-cell-depleted T cells, or PBMCs. The samples were drawn from the first 160 participants of the ongoing ImmuneRACE study and from 950 to 1,500 subjects provided by 6 global collaborators. The sample metadata nearly always contained a de-identified subject ID, COVID-19 status, age in years and sex. The dataset comprised deeply sampled blood TCRbeta repertoires from subjects exposed to, actively infected with, or recovered from COVID-19. Where available, HLA class I and class II types were taken from metadata supplied by the sample provider and were not determined by assay-based typing. Broad study findings and their caveats: The quantity of clinical and demographic metadata differed by source and by participant and was supplied without curation.

Participants in the prospective study were enrolled through a virtual design, were aged about 18 to 100 years, and lived in 20 to 30 United States geographic areas. In the prospective study, cohorts were assigned on the basis of participant-reported clinical history obtained from a screening survey and a study questionnaire. Each participant in the prospective study had whole blood, serum and a nasopharyngeal or oropharyngeal swab collected by mobile phlebotomists. Over an approximately 2-month period, participants in the prospective study had the option of providing additional blood draws and questionnaires. Blood samples from the prospective study were shipped frozen or at room temperature prior to DNA extraction. V and J are truncated by 0 bases and 0 bases respectively, leaving an intervening sequence of 3 bases. The germline V gene (reference sequence) yields SGHNT for CDR1 and YYREEE for CDR2. Counted from cysteine to phenylalanine, this CDR3 has 13 amino acids. Only the CDR3 region is kept as DNA, spanning 39 bases read in frame from base 1.

Note on this clone: Its specific antigen is unknown. Nothing much larger sits one base from this clone, and base qualities are not available.

TCRbeta CDR3 regions were amplified from genomic DNA using the immunoSEQ Assay, a bias-controlled multiplex PCR. The paper's data handling went like this. Nucleated cell counts per sample were estimated from amplification of reference gene primers within the assay. To quantify the absolute abundance of each unique TCRbeta CDR3 rearrangement, sequence reads were collapsed and filtered. Productive Simpson clonality was computed per sample as the square root of Simpson's diversity index over productive rearrangements. The clones in this table, taken by TCRdb from immuneACCESS, are in-frame only. Not every clone is retained; where verified, under half of the shortfall comes from an unresolved V gene, and the cause of the rest is unknown. V, J and clone size are taken as reported in that table, and D and trimming were inferred from the DNA itself. The sample table shows more than 200,000 clones, and approximately 80% are seen once. Of the sample, about 4.3% falls within the top ten clones.

The chain joins TRBV5-4 to TRBJ1-1, with the D gene too uncertain to name. The TCR comes from a man between 25 and 39 years old with acute COVID-19. Sequencing was done on a sample of PBMCs or T cells enriched from blood (not recorded which). The CDR3 has the sequence CASSLDMNTEAFF. The DNA sequence is as follows: TGTGCCAGCAGCTTGGACATGAACACTGAAGCTTTCTTT.